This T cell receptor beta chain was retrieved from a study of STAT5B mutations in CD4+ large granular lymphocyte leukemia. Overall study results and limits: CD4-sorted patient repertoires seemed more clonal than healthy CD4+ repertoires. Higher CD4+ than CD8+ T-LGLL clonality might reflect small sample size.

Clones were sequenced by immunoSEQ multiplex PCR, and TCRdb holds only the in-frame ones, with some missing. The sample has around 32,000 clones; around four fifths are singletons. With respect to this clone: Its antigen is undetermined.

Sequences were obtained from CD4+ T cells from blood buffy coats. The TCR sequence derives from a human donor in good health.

The CDR3 spells CASSPAHNRDRDYEQYF. DNA for the CDR3: TGCGCCAGCAGCCCAGCACACAACCGGGACAGGGATTACGAGCAGTACTTC. The chain couples TRBV5-1 to TRBJ2-7; 9 bases match TRBD1. From germline, CDR1 is SGHRS and CDR2 YFSETQ. The CDR3 extends over 17 amino acids. Trimming at V came to 4 bases and at J to 4 bases, leaving 15 bases not matched to a gene.